Each of the 3 T cell receptor beta chains below was sequenced from the same sample in a study of blood T cell repertoires in COVID-19. TCRdb keeps only in-frame clones here, not all; method: immunoSEQ multiplex PCR. The sample yields roughly 240,000 clones, 65% to 90% seen once. The sequencing input was peripheral blood. These receptors were collected from a man aged 45 to 65 with COVID-19, enrolled during active disease.

This clone was observed a single time. This chain joins TRBV19 and TRBJ2-1; D is uncertain. From germline, CDR1 is LNHDA and CDR2 SQIVND (reference sequence). V shed 4 bases and J shed 6 bases, with 10 bases lying between them. The CDR3 is 13 residues long. The CDR3 is CASSTTVRNEQFF. The DNA of the CDR3 is TGTGCCAGTAGTACAACAGTCCGCAATGAGCAGTTCTTC. Variable domain in full (rest from reference TRBV19 and TRBJ2-1): DGGITQSPKYLFRKEGQNVTLSCEQNLNHDAMYWYRQDPGQGLRLIYYSQIVNDFQKGDIAEGYSVSREKKESFPLTVTSAQKNPTAFYLCASSTTVRNEQFFGPGTRLTVL.

The rearrangement links TRBV7-2 to TRBJ2-1, with TRBD2 identical over 8 bases. Germline CDR1 and CDR2: SGHTA and FQGNSA. Trimming took 2 bases from V and 2 from J; bases not matched to a gene: 5. CDR3 length equals 16 residues. The CDR3 coding sequence is TGTGCCAGCAGCTTAAACGGGGGGGGCCCCTACAATGAGCAGTTCTTC. As protein: CASSLNGGGPYNEQFF. The full variable domain, with the rest looked up from reference TRBV7-2 and TRBJ2-1, is GAGVSQSPSNKVTEKGKDVELRCDPISGHTALYWYRQSLGQGLEFLIYFQGNSAPDKSGLPSDRFSAERTGGSVSTLTIQRTQQEDSAVYLCASSLNGGGPYNEQFFGPGTRLTVL.

The gene calls are TRBV30 and TRBJ2-7, with 10 positions matching TRBD1. Unmatched junction bases numbered 4, after V lost 0 bases and J lost 2 bases. CDR3 length equals 15 residues. CDR1 and CDR2 (germline): GTSNPN, SVGIG (reference sequence). CDR3 sequence reads: CAWSVGTGVPYEQYF. For the CDR3, the DNA is TGTGCCTGGAGTGTAGGGACAGGGGTTCCCTACGAGCAGTACTTC. Full variable domain (rest looked up from reference TRBV30 and TRBJ2-7): SQTIHQWPATLVQPVGSPLSLECTVEGTSNPNLYWYRQAAGRGLQLLFYSVGIGQISSEVPQNLSASRPQDRQFILSSKKLLLSDSGFYLCAWSVGTGVPYEQYFGPGTRLTVT.